This T cell receptor beta chain came from a study of T-cell memory formation after mild COVID-19. Study findings and constraints: Day 15 to 85 contracting clones showed balanced CD4/CD8; later expanders leaned CD4+. Certain responding clones were present in pre-infection memory, suggesting participation of cross-reactive memory.

The germline CDR1 and CDR2 sequences are MNHEY and SMNVEV (reference sequence). The length of the CDR3 is 13 residues. Trimming stripped 8 bases from V and 12 bases from J, with 20 bases between. With regard to this clonotype: The antigen remains unidentified.

Via MiXCR, TCRdb re-called the 5' RACE reads, giving one row per CDR3 protein. The sample comprises roughly 340,000 distinct CDR3 sequences, approximately 22% of which are singletons, and around 20% rests with the top ten. The rearrangement joins TRBV27 to TRBJ2-1, with D tentatively TRBD1 (5 bases). Sequenced input: PBMCs or a T cell subset sorted from them (not recorded which). This clonotype originated in a man between 18 and 29 years old who had mild COVID-19 (a few samples of this study predate the infection). Cell type and time point are not known. The CDR3 coding sequence is TGTGCCAGCTGTCCCTGGCCAGGGCCACCGCAGTTCTTC. Translating gives CASCPWPGPPQFF.